This TCR beta chain stems from a study of monozygotic twins with inflammatory bowel disease. From germline, CDR1 is MNHEY and CDR2 SVGEGT. The CDR3 contains 15 residues. Study findings and constraints: Discordant twins showed the same repertoire similarity as concordant twins, possibly from limited power.

Reprocessing the 5' RACE reads, TCRdb reports a single entry for every CDR3 protein and omits DNA. Reported are around 380,000 distinct CDR3 sequences; the ten largest clones contain more than 2%. Of note for this clonotype: Its specificity is unknown.

The source is a human donor with ulcerative colitis or Crohn's disease, or a healthy co-twin of an affected twin (not recorded which). The sequencing input was blood. The chain has TRBV6-2 or TRBV6-3 and TRBJ2-7; as DNA is missing, the TRBD2 call by TCRdb cannot be tested. CDR3 loop: CASSPTLGAGYEQYF.